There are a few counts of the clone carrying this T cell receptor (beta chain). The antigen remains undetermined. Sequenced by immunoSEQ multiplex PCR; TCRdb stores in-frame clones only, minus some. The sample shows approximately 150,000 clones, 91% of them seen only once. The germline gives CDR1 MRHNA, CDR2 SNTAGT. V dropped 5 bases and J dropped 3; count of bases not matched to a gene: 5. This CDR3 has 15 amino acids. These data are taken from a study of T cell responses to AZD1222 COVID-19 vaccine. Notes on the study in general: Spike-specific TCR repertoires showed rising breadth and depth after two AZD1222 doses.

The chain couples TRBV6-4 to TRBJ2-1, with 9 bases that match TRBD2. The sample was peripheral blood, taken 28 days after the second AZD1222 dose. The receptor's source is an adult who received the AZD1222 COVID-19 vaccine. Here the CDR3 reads CASSRDSGSYNEQFF. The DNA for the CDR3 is TGTGCCAGCAGTAGGGATAGCGGGAGCTACAATGAGCAGTTCTTC.